This T cell receptor beta chain was documented in a study of blood T cells in healthy people across ages (dated by TCRdb to about 2015). Regarding the research as a whole: In model experiments, template switching captured roughly one uniquely barcoded TCR beta cDNA molecule for every two T cells. Using the same blood draw, the study looked at two additional independent replicas of 1 million unique cDNA reads for two donors, one aged 18 to 30 and the other aged 80 or older. Donors of different ages were randomly distributed across sequencing lanes to avoid experimental bias. Age-related changes in TCR beta repertoire diversity were measured in the study by deep sequencing normalized with unique cDNA molecular identifiers. Donors were grouped into four age groups: young (average about 15 years), middle-aged (roughly 38), aged (approximately 67) and long-lived (approximately 81). Study-wide findings and limitations: Since profiling was done on bulk unsorted PBMCs, naive and antigen-experienced compartments could not be conclusively compared. As age increased, observed TCR beta diversity per million T cells dropped in a roughly linear way, and a significant reduction was already evident by age 40. A strong correlation was found between observed TCR beta diversity and the percentage of naive T cells measured by flow cytometry. Because donor CMV infection status was unknown, age-related changes in expanded clonotypes were potentially confounded. Estimates of total diversity from one million sequenced T cells were regarded as lower bounds and underestimates. Compared with the aged group, the long-lived group had more naive CD4+ T cells, fewer expanded clones and increased TCR diversity, a pattern suggesting age selection.

Relative to germline, V is 1 base shorter and J is 7 bases shorter, with 7 bases between their ends. The CDR3 measures 12 amino acids from cysteine to phenylalanine. CDR3 DNA is the only sequence kept; it has 36 bases, read in frame from the first base. CDR1 and CDR2 are drawn from the germline V gene (reference sequence): LGHDT, YNNKEL. The approximately 39 donors, aged about 6 to 100 years, were systemically healthy Caucasian individuals from Russia. Around 10 milliliters of peripheral blood were drawn from each donor into EDTA-treated Vacutainer tubes. PBMCs were isolated by Ficoll-Paque density-gradient centrifugation, with at least 6 million obtained per sample. Trizol reagent was used to extract total RNA from PBMCs, with at least 6 micrograms per sample. Naive CD45RAhigh/CD27high T cell percentages were measured by flow cytometry on a PBMC aliquot from every donor. Library preparation used 5' RACE. The second PCR ran for roughly 6 to 11 cycles and used a J-beta primer mix along with a sample-barcoded 5' primer. Each TCR beta cDNA molecule received a unique molecular identifier from a template-switch 5' adaptor carrying 12 random nucleotides. Each sample yielded at least 2.5 million CDR3-containing paired-end reads. First-strand cDNA synthesis was performed from all RNA using the Mint cDNA synthesis kit, with priming by a TRBC-specific oligonucleotide. Following uracil-DNA glycosylase treatment, all cDNA underwent a first 18-cycle PCR with the universal primers M1SS and BC2_uni_R. As for how the authors treated the data: For normalization, 1 million high-quality reads, each with a distinct molecular identifier, were randomly selected from each sample. Reads sharing molecular identifiers were discarded rather than binned into consensus sequences. MiTCR, set to a Q25 quality threshold and the strictest error-elimination algorithm, was used for CDR3 identification, clonotype clustering and error correction. A nonparametric unseen species model using Euler transformation provided a lower-bound estimate of total TCR beta diversity. The public reads were run again by TCRdb, first through fastp at Q25 and then through MiXCR, and only productive beta chains were kept. Each CDR3 protein appears once, grouped with its most common genes and DNA. None of the V and J calls come from the authors' own analysis; TCRdb made them. The table for this sample lists some 1.8 million distinct CDR3 sequences; approximately 39% of them were counted only once. Together, the top ten hold roughly 24% of the sample.

To note about this clonotype: Its antigen target is currently unknown. No base qualities exist here, and no much larger clone lies one base off it.

The V and J segments used are TRBV3-1 and TRBJ1-2; a tentative D match to TRBD1 spans 5 bases. This sequence was found in a human donor in good health. The source material was blood. The DNA sequence is TGTGCCAGCAGCCAAGGGGACCTTGGCTACACCTTC. Translated, this gives CASSQGDLGYTF.